This TCR beta chain is drawn from a study of blood T cell repertoires in COVID-19. For the study at large: Whether acute or convalescent, the COVID-19 samples came from the United States, Italy and Spain. PBMCs, B-cell-depleted T cells, or T cells provided the cDNA or gDNA that made up the material.

In the authors' methods: Using reference gene primer amplification, nucleated cell counts were estimated. TCRdb's table, derived via immunoSEQ multiplex PCR, lists solely in-frame clones and lacks some. That table furnishes V, J and clone size, whereas the DNA furnished D and trimming. The sample shows around 200,000 clones, roughly 80% of them seen only once. CDR3 length: 12 amino acids. The V and J ends lost 6 bases and 8 bases respectively, with 16 bases between them. Germline CDR1 and CDR2: SQVTM and ANQGSEA. What was sequenced was peripheral blood. The V call is TRBV29-1, the J call TRBJ1-1, with D possibly TRBD1 on 5 matching bases. This receptor was taken from an elderly woman with acute or convalescent COVID-19. DNA of the CDR3: TGCAGCGTAATCCCAGGGATGAGGGAAGCTTTCTTT. Protein product: CSVIPGMREAFF.